One and the same sample provided the 8 T cell receptor beta chains below, sequenced in a study of blood T cell repertoires in COVID-19. The assay was immunoSEQ multiplex PCR, and TCRdb's table has in-frame clones only and misses some. The sample records 220,000 or so clones, 75% to 90% being singletons. The material sequenced was PBMCs or T cells enriched from blood (not recorded which). Receptors were obtained from a young woman in a cohort exposed to, infected with or recovered from COVID-19 (not recorded which).

This chain connects TRBV29-1 to TRBJ2-7, with 7 bases aligning to TRBD2. The length of the CDR3 is 12 residues. The germline V gene encodes CDR1 SQVTM and CDR2 ANQGSEA. V trimming: 6 bases; J trimming: 0 bases; junction bases outside the gene matches: 2. CDR3 region: CSVGTNSYEQYF. CDR3 DNA sequence: TGCAGCGTGGGGACTAACTCCTACGAGCAGTACTTC.

The chain has TRBV11-2 and TRBJ1-2, with D unclear. Germline CDR1 and CDR2: SGHAT and FQNNGV. The CDR3 is made up of 13 amino acids. Trimming took 5 bases from V and 4 from J, leaving 11 bases between them. CDR3: CASSPRGIYGYTF. The CDR3 coding sequence is TGTGCCAGCAGCCCCCGCGGGATCTATGGCTACACCTTC.

This chain uses TRBV28 with TRBJ1-4; possibly TRBD1 for D (5 bases). Germline CDR1 reads MDHEN; CDR2 reads SYDVKM. This CDR3 is built from 14 residues. Deletions cut 5 bases from V and 3 bases from J, with 10 bases between. The CDR3 loop reads CASSPGGPNEKLFF. CDR3 DNA sequence: TGTGCCAGCAGTCCCGGGGGACCTAATGAAAAACTGTTTTTT. Combining the CDR3 with reference TRBV28 and TRBJ1-4 gives the whole variable domain DVKVTQSSRYLVKRTGEKVFLECVQDMDHENMFWYRQDPGLGLRLIYFSYDVKMKEKGDIPEGYSVSREKKERFSLILESASTNQTSMYLCASSPGGPNEKLFFGSGTQLSVL.

The rearrangement links TRBV23-1 to TRBJ1-6, with D uncertain. TRBV23-1 is an ORF, and what it does is uncertain. The CDR3 spans 20 residues. V shed 3 bases and J shed 0 bases, with 21 bases lying between them. CDR3 sequence reads: CASSHLNQHLRSSYNSPLHF. For the CDR3, the DNA is TGCGCCAGCAGTCACTTAAACCAACACCTTCGGAGCTCCTATAATTCACCCCTCCACTTT.

This sequence joins TRBV29-1 and TRBJ2-3; D perhaps matches TRBD1 (6 bases). V was clipped by 7 bases and J by 2 bases, with 16 bases between them. Germline values: CDR1 SQVTM, CDR2 ANQGSEA. The CDR3 extends over 14 amino acids. In DNA, the CDR3 is TGCAGCGCGAATAGACAGGCCTACACAGATACGCAGTATTTT. Translated: CSANRQAYTDTQYF.

This chain links TRBV28 with TRBJ1-2; maybe TRBD1 (6 bases). Germline V lookup: CDR1 MDHEN, CDR2 SYDVKM. This CDR3 is 14 amino acids long. Trimming cost V 6 bases and J 7 bases, with 18 bases left between them. The CDR3 protein is CASRRQGSGGGYTF. CDR3 nucleotide sequence: TGTGCCAGCAGACGTCAGGGGTCTGGCGGTGGCTACACCTTC.

As DNA, the CDR3 is TGTGCCAGCAGTCCCCCGGGGGGCCCTAATCAGCCCCAGCATTTT. Protein product: CASSPPGGPNQPQHF. The J gene is TRBJ1-5, the V gene TRBV2; TRBD1 is a possible D gene (6 bases). The ends were cut back, 5 bases at V and 4 bases at J, with 15 bases in the middle. The V gene's germline CDR1 is SNHLY and CDR2 FYNNEI. The CDR3 totals 15 residues.

The chain joins TRBV7-8 to TRBJ1-1, with unresolved D. V was trimmed by 5 bases and J by 3 bases, leaving 7 bases between them. CDR3 length: 12 amino acids. Looked up from germline, CDR1 is SGHVS and CDR2 is FQNEAQ. The CDR3 DNA reads as TGTGCCAGCAGCCCCCGGGACACTGAAGCTTTCTTT. This gives the protein CASSPRDTEAFF.